These 11 T cell receptor beta chains were sequenced from one sample in a study of long-term antiretroviral therapy in people with HIV. At survey level, the immunoSEQ assay was run in its v3.0 version. Sequencing used immunoSEQ multiplex PCR; TCRdb keeps in-frame clones, though not all of them. The sample includes 25,000 to 30,000 clones, more than 85% of them seen just once. The sequencing here drew on unsorted PBMCs, taken approximately 2.7 years after starting antiretroviral therapy. The source is a man between 40 and 49 years old with HIV.

The CDR3 nucleotides are TGTGCCAACAGTCCCCAGGGGATTACCGGGGAGCTGTTTTTT. Encoded protein: CANSPQGITGELFF. This chain links TRBV7-9 with TRBJ2-2, with D possibly TRBD1 on 6 matching bases. CDR1 SEHNR and CDR2 FQNEAQ come from the germline V gene (reference sequence). Trimming shortened V by 10 bases and J by 5 bases, and 17 bases separated the two germline ends. The CDR3 consists of 14 residues. Combining the CDR3 with reference TRBV7-9 and TRBJ2-2 gives the whole variable domain DTGVSQNPRHKITKRGQNVTFRCDPISEHNRLYWYRQTLGQGPEFLTYFQNEAQLEKSRLLSDRFSAERPKGSFSTLEIQRTEQGDSAMYLCANSPQGITGELFFGEGSRLTVL.

This chain connects TRBV7-9 to TRBJ2-3, with unresolved D. This CDR3 has 12 residues. Trimming took 5 bases from V and 4 from J, leaving 7 bases between them. Germline V gene data show CDR1 as SEHNR and CDR2 as FQNEAQ (reference sequence). The CDR3 loop reads CASSQEADTQYF. CDR3 nucleotides: TGTGCCAGCAGCCAAGAGGCAGATACGCAGTATTTT.

CDR3 sequence: CASSETGGVDQPQHF. Here the CDR3 DNA reads TGTGCCAGCAGTGAAACAGGGGGCGTCGATCAGCCCCAGCATTTT. The J gene is TRBJ1-5, the V gene TRBV6-1; 9 nucleotides line up with TRBD1. The germline V gene has CDR1 MNHNS and CDR2 SASEGT. With 2 bases clipped from V and 5 bases from J, the junction kept 4 bases outside the gene matches. The CDR3 is 15 residues long.

This clone came up once. This rearrangement joins TRBV4-3 to TRBJ2-7; 15 bases line up with TRBD2. Losses at the gene ends were 1 base for V and 6 bases for J; bases not matched to a gene: 7. This CDR3 is built from 17 residues. The germline V gene has CDR1 LGHNA and CDR2 YSLEER. This CDR3 is CASSQGTSGGAGGEQYF. The DNA of the CDR3 is TGCGCCAGCAGCCAAGGGACTAGCGGGGGGGCCGGGGGCGAGCAGTACTTC.

The chain recombines TRBV7-2 with TRBJ1-2; D uncertain. Deletions cut 0 bases from V and 5 bases from J, with 16 bases between. This CDR3 is built from 16 residues. CDR1 is SGHTA and CDR2 is FQGNSA in the germline V gene. CDR3 amino acids: CASSLAVTATGYGYTF. Written as DNA, the CDR3 is TGTGCCAGCAGCTTAGCTGTTACAGCCACGGGTTATGGCTACACCTTC.

The V gene is TRBV6-6, the J gene TRBJ1-2, with 9 positions matching TRBD1. The trim removed 3 bases at V and 4 bases at J, leaving 9 bases unmatched. CDR3 length equals 16 residues. Germline CDR1 and CDR2: MNHNY and SVGAGI (reference sequence). The CDR3 region is CASSYKQGARSYGYTF. The CDR3 bases are TGTGCCAGCAGTTATAAACAGGGGGCGCGGAGCTATGGCTACACCTTC.

J is TRBJ2-7 and V is TRBV5-1; the D gene is possibly TRBD2 (5 bases). This CDR3 is built from 13 residues. Germline V CDR1 and CDR2: SGHRS, YFSETQ. V dropped 1 base and J dropped 3 bases, with 8 bases sitting between them. The CDR3 reads CASSLPTSYEQYF. CDR3 nucleotides: TGCGCCAGCAGCTTGCCCACTAGCTACGAGCAGTACTTC. The entire variable domain, with the rest obtained from reference TRBV5-1 and TRBJ2-7, is as follows: KAGVTQTPRYLIKTRGQQVTLSCSPISGHRSVSWYQQTPGQGLQFLFEYFSETQRNKGNFPGRFSGRQFSNSRSEMNVSTLELGDSALYLCASSLPTSYEQYFGPGTRLTVT.

This chain joins TRBV2 and TRBJ2-3; D ambiguous. The germline V gene has CDR1 SNHLY and CDR2 FYNNEI. V was pared by 6 bases and J by 2 bases, with 12 bases between. The CDR3 runs to 14 residues. The CDR3 DNA is TGTGCCAGCAGCTACGGTTCTTTCACAGATACGCAGTATTTT. It codes for CASSYGSFTDTQYF.

The chain couples TRBV25-1 to TRBJ2-1; D is unresolved. Germline V gives CDR1 MGHDK, CDR2 SYGVNS. The CDR3 is 11 amino acids. Trimming pared 8 bases from V and 9 bases from J, leaving 11 bases between. CDR3 loop: CASRGPGEQFF. The CDR3 region has the DNA TGTGCCAGCCGCGGACCAGGTGAGCAGTTCTTC.

This chain joins TRBV6-1 and TRBJ2-5, with D hard to call. V was shortened by 10 bases and J by 2 bases, with 14 bases between the two germline ends. This CDR3 contains 13 residues. Germline-derived CDR1 and CDR2 are MNHNS and SASEGT. CDR3 nucleotide sequence: TGTGCCACCACCGAAGGGATTCAAGAGACCCAGTACTTC. This sequence encodes CATTEGIQETQYF.

The chain joins TRBV28 to TRBJ1-6; D is uncertain. The germline V gene has CDR1 MDHEN and CDR2 SYDVKM. This CDR3 region has 16 residues. The ends were cut back, 5 bases at V and 0 bases at J, with 11 bases in the middle. The CDR3 spells CASSPTKLSYNSPLHF. DNA for the CDR3: TGTGCCAGCAGTCCAACAAAACTCTCCTATAATTCACCCCTCCACTTT.